This T cell receptor beta chain was found in a study of CXCR4 blockade with PD-1 therapy in pancreatic cancer. The table lists this clone with a few counts. Germline V CDR1 and CDR2: SGHTA, FQGNSA. Trimming pared 5 bases from V and 14 bases from J, leaving 18 bases between. There are 13 residues in the CDR3. Produced via immunoSEQ multiplex PCR; TCRdb's table is partial and in-frame only. The profile covers some 4,400 clones, with 57% appearing a single time and 14% taken by the ten largest. Sequenced: tumor tissue. This sequence originates from a human donor with pancreatic ductal adenocarcinoma. The chain has TRBV7-2 and TRBJ1-4; D is ambiguous. CDR3 protein: CASSSGPSPILFF. CDR3 coding DNA: TGTGCCAGCAGCAGTGGACCTTCGCCTATTCTGTTTTTT.